The source of this TCR beta chain is a study of T cells in Graves' hyperthyroidism and ophthalmopathy. This clonotype was counted at least ten times. Its antigen is unidentified. Each person with ophthalmopathy scored at least 3 on the Clinical Activity Score, reached NOSPECS grade 4 or higher, and had been ill under 3 months. An approximately 10 ml volume of fresh peripheral blood provided the PBMCs. Overall study results and limits: In blood, most of the thyroid clonotypes expanded above 0.001 were also present. The model predicted ophthalmopathy a median roughly 6.5 months before onset.

The trim removed 4 bases at V and 3 bases at J, leaving 6 bases unmatched. The CDR3 is 15 amino acids. Amplified TCR beta CDR3 regions came from RNA transcripts. First-round RT-PCR targeting the TCR CDR3 was performed with the HTBI primer set. TCRdb passed the multiplex PCR reads through MiXCR, listing each CDR3 protein once. The sample carries approximately 600,000 distinct CDR3 sequences, approximately 14% recorded once. The sample was blood. The sequence came from a middle-aged woman with Graves' ophthalmopathy. The J gene is TRBJ2-5, the V gene TRBV12-3 or TRBV12-4; 9 nucleotides align to TRBD2. The CDR3 DNA reads as TGTGCCAGCAGTTCCGGCGGGGGGGCGAAAGAGACCCAGTACTTC. Its translation: CASSSGGGAKETQYF.